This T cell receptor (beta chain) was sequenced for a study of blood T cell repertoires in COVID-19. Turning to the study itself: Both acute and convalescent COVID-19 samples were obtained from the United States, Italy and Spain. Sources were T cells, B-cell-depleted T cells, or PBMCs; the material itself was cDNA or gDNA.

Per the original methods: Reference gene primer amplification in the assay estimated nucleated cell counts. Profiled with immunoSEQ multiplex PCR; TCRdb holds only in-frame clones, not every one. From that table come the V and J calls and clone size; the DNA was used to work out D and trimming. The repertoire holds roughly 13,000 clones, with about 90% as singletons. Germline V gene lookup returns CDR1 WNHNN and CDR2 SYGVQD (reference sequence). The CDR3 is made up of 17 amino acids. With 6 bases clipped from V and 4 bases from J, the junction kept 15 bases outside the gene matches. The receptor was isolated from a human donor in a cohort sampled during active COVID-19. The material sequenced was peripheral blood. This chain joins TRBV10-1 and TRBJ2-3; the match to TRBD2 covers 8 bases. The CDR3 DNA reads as TGCGCCAGCAGCAGTCGAGCGGGAGAGGGGGGCCCAGATACGCAGTATTTT. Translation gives CASSSRAGEGGPDTQYF.